This is a list of T cell receptor beta chains from one sample in a study of T cell responses to AZD1222 COVID-19 vaccine. Sequenced by immunoSEQ multiplex PCR; TCRdb stores in-frame clones only, minus some. The table shows about 120,000 clones, with about 90% occurring only once. Sequenced material: peripheral blood, taken 28 days after the second AZD1222 dose. Every receptor here comes from an adult who received the AZD1222 COVID-19 vaccine. Each CDR3 is given with its conserved first and last residue. D genes are given only for firm matches. Size is stated for part of the rows, as once, few or many counts, or as a class when the clone is expanded.

CDR3nt: TGTGCCAGCAGTGAATCCGGGACCTCGAGGTCCGAGCAGTACTTC
CDR3aa: CASSESGTSRSEQYF
d_gene: .
j_gene: TRBJ2-7
abundance: .
v_gene: TRBV25-1

CDR3nt: TGTGCCAGCAGCCCGACAGGGGTGCCCGGGACTTTCTTT
CDR3aa: CASSPTGVPGTFF
d_gene: TRBD1
j_gene: TRBJ1-1
abundance: .
v_gene: TRBV5-4

CDR3nt: TGTGCCAGCAGCTCACCCTCGCTCGGGACCTACTACGAGCAGTACTTC
CDR3aa: CASSSPSLGTYYEQYF
d_gene: .
j_gene: TRBJ2-7
abundance: .
v_gene: TRBV5-5

CDR3nt: TGTGCCAGCAGCCAGCGCCAAGGGGGTGGGTACAATGAGCAGTTCTTC
CDR3aa: CASSQRQGGGYNEQFF
d_gene: .
j_gene: TRBJ2-1
abundance: .
v_gene: TRBV3-1/TRBV3-2

CDR3nt: TGTGCCAGCAGTCCCCCGGGACAGGGAAATCAGCCCCAGCATTTT
CDR3aa: CASSPPGQGNQPQHF
d_gene: TRBD1
j_gene: TRBJ1-5
abundance: few
v_gene: TRBV6-8

CDR3nt: TGCGCCAGCAGCGAGGACAGGGCCCCCACTGAAGCTTTCTTT
CDR3aa: CASSEDRAPTEAFF
d_gene: TRBD1
j_gene: TRBJ1-1
abundance: .
v_gene: TRBV5-1

CDR3nt: TGTGCCAGCAGTCCGAGACGACCGGGACAAGCGTACTATGAGCAGTACTTC
CDR3aa: CASSPRRPGQAYYEQYF
d_gene: .
j_gene: TRBJ2-7
abundance: .
v_gene: TRBV6-6

CDR3nt: TGCGCCAGCAGCTTGAGGATGGGGACTAGCGGGAGATATGAGCAGTTCTTC
CDR3aa: CASSLRMGTSGRYEQFF
d_gene: TRBD2
j_gene: TRBJ2-1
abundance: .
v_gene: TRBV5-1

CDR3nt: TGCGCCAGCAGCACCAATGGGGGGCCTATCTATGGCTACACCTTC
CDR3aa: CASSTNGGPIYGYTF
d_gene: .
j_gene: TRBJ1-2
abundance: .
v_gene: TRBV5-1

CDR3nt: TGCGCCAGCAGCCCGGGACTTCTAGACAATGAGCAGTTCTTC
CDR3aa: CASSPGLLDNEQFF
d_gene: .
j_gene: TRBJ2-1
abundance: .
v_gene: TRBV4-1

CDR3nt: TGTGCCAGCAGTGAGGAGAACTATGGCTACACCTTC
CDR3aa: CASSEENYGYTF
d_gene: .
j_gene: TRBJ1-2
abundance: once
v_gene: TRBV2

CDR3nt: TGTGCCAGCAGCTTAGGTGCGAATCAGCCCCAGCATTTT
CDR3aa: CASSLGANQPQHF
d_gene: .
j_gene: TRBJ1-5
abundance: .
v_gene: TRBV7-3

CDR3nt: TGTGCCAGTTTCCGGGACAGGGGGCCTGGGGCCAACGTCCTGACTTTC
CDR3aa: CASFRDRGPGANVLTF
d_gene: TRBD1
j_gene: TRBJ2-6
abundance: .
v_gene: TRBV19

CDR3nt: TGTGCCATCCGACTAGCGGGGAACACCGGGGAGCTGTTTTTT
CDR3aa: CAIRLAGNTGELFF
d_gene: TRBD2
j_gene: TRBJ2-2
abundance: .
v_gene: TRBV10-3

CDR3nt: TGTGCCAGCAGCTTTCTCCGTGAGCAGTTCTTC
CDR3aa: CASSFLREQFF
d_gene: .
j_gene: TRBJ2-1
abundance: .
v_gene: TRBV7-6

CDR3nt: TGTGCCAGCAGTTTAACAGGGCGGTATGGCTACACCTTC
CDR3aa: CASSLTGRYGYTF
d_gene: .
j_gene: TRBJ1-2
abundance: .
v_gene: TRBV12-3/TRBV12-4

CDR3nt: TGTGCCAGCAATTGGGACAGGGGATCTGGAAACACCATATATTTT
CDR3aa: CASNWDRGSGNTIYF
d_gene: TRBD1
j_gene: TRBJ1-3
abundance: .
v_gene: TRBV2

CDR3nt: TGTGCCAGCAGTAAACCCGGGAGCACTGAAGCTTTCTTT
CDR3aa: CASSKPGSTEAFF
d_gene: .
j_gene: TRBJ1-1
abundance: .
v_gene: TRBV27

CDR3nt: TGTGCCAGCAGCCAAGATGGATTCGAACGCACAGATACGCAGTATTTT
CDR3aa: CASSQDGFERTDTQYF
d_gene: .
j_gene: TRBJ2-3
abundance: .
v_gene: TRBV3-1/TRBV3-2

CDR3nt: TGCGCCAGCAGCTTGACCGGGTTTAGCTCCTACAATGAGCAGTTCTTC
CDR3aa: CASSLTGFSSYNEQFF
d_gene: .
j_gene: TRBJ2-1
abundance: once
v_gene: TRBV5-1

CDR3nt: TGTGCCAGCAGCGTAGGTCCTAGCGGGAGCACCGGGGAGCTGTTTTTT
CDR3aa: CASSVGPSGSTGELFF
d_gene: TRBD2
j_gene: TRBJ2-2
abundance: once
v_gene: TRBV9

CDR3nt: TGTGCCAGCAGCGGGCCTAGCGGAAACTCCTACAATGAGCAGTTCTTC
CDR3aa: CASSGPSGNSYNEQFF
d_gene: TRBD2
j_gene: TRBJ2-1
abundance: few
v_gene: TRBV3-1/TRBV3-2

CDR3nt: TGTGCCAGCAGCTTAGAACAGTTACGGGACAGGGGGCCCACCTCCTACAATGAGCAGTTCTTC
CDR3aa: CASSLEQLRDRGPTSYNEQFF
d_gene: TRBD1
j_gene: TRBJ2-1
abundance: .
v_gene: TRBV11-3

CDR3nt: TGTGCCAGCAGTACCGGGACTAGCGGGCCGGGTAACGAGCAGTACTTC
CDR3aa: CASSTGTSGPGNEQYF
d_gene: TRBD2
j_gene: TRBJ2-7
abundance: .
v_gene: TRBV2

CDR3nt: TGCAGCGTTGAAGTAAAGGCAGGAGCAGGGACTAATGAAAAACTGTTTTTT
CDR3aa: CSVEVKAGAGTNEKLFF
d_gene: .
j_gene: TRBJ1-4
abundance: .
v_gene: TRBV29-1

CDR3nt: TGTGCCTGGAGCGCTACAGGGGGACAGCCCCAGCATTTT
CDR3aa: CAWSATGGQPQHF
d_gene: TRBD1
j_gene: TRBJ1-5
abundance: few
v_gene: TRBV30

CDR3nt: TGTGCCAGCAGTTACCACGGGACAGGGGGCTACAATGAGCAGTTCTTC
CDR3aa: CASSYHGTGGYNEQFF
d_gene: TRBD1
j_gene: TRBJ2-1
abundance: .
v_gene: TRBV6-5